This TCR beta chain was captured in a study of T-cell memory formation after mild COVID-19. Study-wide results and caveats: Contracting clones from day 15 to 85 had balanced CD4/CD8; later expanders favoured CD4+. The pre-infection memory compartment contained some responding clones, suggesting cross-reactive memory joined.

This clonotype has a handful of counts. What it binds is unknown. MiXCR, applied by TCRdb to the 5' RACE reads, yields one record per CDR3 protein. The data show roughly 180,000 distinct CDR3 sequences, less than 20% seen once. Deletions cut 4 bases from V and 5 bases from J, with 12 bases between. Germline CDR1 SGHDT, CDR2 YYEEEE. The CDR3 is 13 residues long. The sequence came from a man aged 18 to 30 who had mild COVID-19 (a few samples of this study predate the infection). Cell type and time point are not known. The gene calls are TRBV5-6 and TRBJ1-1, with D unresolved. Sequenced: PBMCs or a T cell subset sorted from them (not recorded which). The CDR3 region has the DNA TGTGCCAGCAGCCCCCGGTGGGCGACTGAAGCTTTCTTT. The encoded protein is CASSPRWATEAFF.